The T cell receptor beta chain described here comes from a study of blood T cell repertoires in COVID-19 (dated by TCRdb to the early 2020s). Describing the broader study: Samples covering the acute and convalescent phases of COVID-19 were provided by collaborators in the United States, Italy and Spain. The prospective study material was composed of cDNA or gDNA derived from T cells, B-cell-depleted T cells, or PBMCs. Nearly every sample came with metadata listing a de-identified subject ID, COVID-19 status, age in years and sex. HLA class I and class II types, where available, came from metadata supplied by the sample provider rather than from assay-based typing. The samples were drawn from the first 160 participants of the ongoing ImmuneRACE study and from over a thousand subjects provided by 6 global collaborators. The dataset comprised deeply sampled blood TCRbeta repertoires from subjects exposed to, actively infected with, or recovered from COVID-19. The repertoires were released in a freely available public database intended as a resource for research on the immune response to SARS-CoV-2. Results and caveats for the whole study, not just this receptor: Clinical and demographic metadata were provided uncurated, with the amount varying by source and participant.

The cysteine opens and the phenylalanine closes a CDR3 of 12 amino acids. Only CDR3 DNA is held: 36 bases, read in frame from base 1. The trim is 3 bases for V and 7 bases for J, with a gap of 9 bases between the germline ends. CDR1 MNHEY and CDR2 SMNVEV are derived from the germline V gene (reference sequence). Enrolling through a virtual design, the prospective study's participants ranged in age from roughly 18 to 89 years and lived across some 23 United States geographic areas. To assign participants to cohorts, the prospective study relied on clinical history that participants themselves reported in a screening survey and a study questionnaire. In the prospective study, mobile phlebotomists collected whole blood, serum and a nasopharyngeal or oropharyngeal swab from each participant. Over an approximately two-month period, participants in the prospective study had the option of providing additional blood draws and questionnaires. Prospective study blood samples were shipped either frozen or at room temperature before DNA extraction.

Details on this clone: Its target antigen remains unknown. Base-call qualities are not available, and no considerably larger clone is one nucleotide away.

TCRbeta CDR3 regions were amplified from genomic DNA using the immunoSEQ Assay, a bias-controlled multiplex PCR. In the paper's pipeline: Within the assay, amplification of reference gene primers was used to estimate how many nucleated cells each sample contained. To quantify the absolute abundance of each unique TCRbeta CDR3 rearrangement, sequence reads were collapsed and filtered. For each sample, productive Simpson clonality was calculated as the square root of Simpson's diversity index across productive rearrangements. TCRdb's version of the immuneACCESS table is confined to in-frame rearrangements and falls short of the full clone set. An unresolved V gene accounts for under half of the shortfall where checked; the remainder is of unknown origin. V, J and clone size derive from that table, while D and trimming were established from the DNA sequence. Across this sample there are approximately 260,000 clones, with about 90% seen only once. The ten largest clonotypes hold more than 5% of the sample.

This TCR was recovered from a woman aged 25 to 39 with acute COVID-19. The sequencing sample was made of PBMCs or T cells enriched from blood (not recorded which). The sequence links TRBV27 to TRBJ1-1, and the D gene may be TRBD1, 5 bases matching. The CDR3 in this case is CASSLWGSEAFF. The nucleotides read TGTGCCAGCAGTTTGTGGGGCAGTGAAGCTTTCTTT.